This T cell receptor (beta chain) was obtained from a study of tumor-infiltrating lymphocytes in primary liver carcinoma. Study summary: Tumors were staged T1-T3 N0M0 and measured about 4 to 11 cm across. Notes on the study in general: Tumor-adjacent and tumor-blood pairs shared a smaller degree of overlap than tumor region pairs.

A constant-region primer served to make TCR beta cDNA from roughly 460 ng total RNA. A slightly modified ARM-PCR protocol with three nested multiplex PCR rounds produced these TCR beta libraries. TRBV1-TRBV30 forward and Cbeta reverse primers drove the first two roughly 10-cycle rounds. In TCRdb, the multiplex PCR reads were re-called with MiXCR into one record per CDR3 protein. Of approximately 45,000 distinct CDR3 sequences in the sample, roughly 75% were seen once. Germline V CDR1 and CDR2: MNHEY, SVGEGT. This CDR3 contains 20 residues. The tissue used was unsorted bulk material of 20-30 mg. RNA and DNA were co-extracted from it with the AllPrep DNA/RNA mini kit. Donors were untreated and chronically infected with HBV. Concerning this clonotype: Its antigen remains unknown. An end of the junction does not agree with germline; a read error may underlie this.

The V call is TRBV6-2 or TRBV6-3, the J call TRBJ2-1, with 12 bases aligning to TRBD2. The material sequenced was tumor-adjacent normal liver tissue. The sequence was collected from a woman in her 30s with primary liver carcinoma and hepatitis B virus infection. The CDR3 loop reads CTSSYGSAGLAGGPNNEQFF. The CDR3 bases are TGTACCAGCAGTTACGGCAGTGCGGGTCTAGCGGGAGGGCCTAACAATGAGCAATTCTTC.